This T cell receptor (beta chain) originates from a study of blood T cell repertoires in COVID-19. Study overall: Sites across the United States, Italy and Spain contributed samples from acute and convalescent COVID-19.

Data came from immunoSEQ multiplex PCR; TCRdb stores just in-frame clones and leaves some out. The repertoire holds a few hundred thousand clones, with approximately 92% as singletons. Deletions cut 4 bases from V and 7 bases from J, with 15 bases between. CDR3 length equals 14 residues. Germline V gene sequence: CDR1 SGHNT, CDR2 YYREEE (reference sequence). Cohort allocation depended upon clinical history that participants reported. The TCR sequence derives from a man younger than 35 who had recovered from COVID-19. Material: PBMCs or T cells enriched from blood (not recorded which). The chain combines TRBV5-4 with TRBJ2-1; maybe TRBD2 (6 bases). CDR3 in DNA: TGTGCCAGCAGCGTCGAGGTAGGAGGGAATGAGCAGTTCTTC. Translating gives CASSVEVGGNEQFF. The whole variable domain, filled in from reference TRBV5-4 and TRBJ2-1, reads ETGVTQSPTHLIKTRGQQVTLRCSSQSGHNTVSWYQQALGQGPQFIFQYYREEENGRGNFPPRFSGLQFPNYSSELNVNALELDDSALYLCASSVEVGGNEQFFGPGTRLTVL.